The clone carrying this T cell receptor (beta chain) was detected a few times. The data belong to a study of T cells in Graves' hyperthyroidism and ophthalmopathy. The germline gives CDR1 MNHNS, CDR2 SASEGT. V was shortened by 11 bases and J by 0 bases, with 13 bases between the two germline ends. CDR3 length equals 14 residues. RNA transcripts yielded amplified TCR beta CDR3 regions. The HTBI set primed first-round TCR CDR3 RT-PCR. One entry per CDR3 protein, called by TCRdb with MiXCR from the multiplex PCR reads. The sample lists hundreds of thousands of distinct CDR3 sequences, approximately 13% occurring once.

V gene TRBV6-1 combines with J gene TRBJ1-4; D remains unclear. This TCR came from a woman aged 25 to 39 with Graves' hyperthyroidism. Sequenced sample: blood. CDR3 bases: TGTGCCGGGCCTTACCTCGCAACTAATGAAAAACTGTTTTTT. Translating it yields CAGPYLATNEKLFF.